These 26 T cell receptor beta chains originate from one sample sequenced in a study of lymphopenia after photon versus proton radiotherapy. Generated by immunoSEQ multiplex PCR, the TCRdb table keeps only in-frame clones and is missing some. The sample shows about 68,000 clones, approximately 91% of them seen only once. Here the sequenced sample was peripheral blood, taken from a patient treated with photon-based radiotherapy. These receptor sequences come from a woman between 65 and 79 years old with pancreatic cancer.

The chain recombines TRBV7-2 with TRBJ2-3; TRBD1 is a possible D gene (6 bases). Germline CDR1 reads SGHTA; CDR2 reads FQGNSA. V lost 3 bases and J lost 1, with 8 bases in between. The CDR3 totals 14 residues. The CDR3 sequence is CASSLRQGTDTQYF. The CDR3 nucleotides are TGTGCCAGCAGCTTGAGACAGGGCACAGATACGCAGTATTTT.

This clone is a singleton in its sample. Other DNA sequences within the sample encode an identical CDR3. The chain carries TRBV5-8 and TRBJ1-5, with D possibly matching TRBD1 (5 bases). CDR3 size: 15 residues. V gave up 4 bases and J gave up 10 bases, with 21 bases separating them. CDR1 and CDR2 from the germline V gene are SGHTS and YDEGEE. The CDR3 sequence: CASSEMPGAGGPQHF. In DNA form, the CDR3 reads TGTGCCAGCAGCGAAATGCCAGGAGCGGGGGGACCCCAGCATTTT.

The V and J genes are TRBV28 and TRBJ2-5, with 7 nucleotides matching TRBD1. The ends lost 0 bases at V and 1 base at J; junction bases unmatched: 5. The germline V gene has CDR1 MDHEN and CDR2 SYDVKM. The CDR3 is made up of 16 amino acids. CDR3 nucleotides: TGTGCCAGCAGTTTATGGACTCGGGACAGCCAAGAGACCCAGTACTTC. It encodes CASSLWTRDSQETQYF.

The rearrangement links TRBV19 to TRBJ2-5; 10 bases are shared with TRBD1. Germline V gene lookup returns CDR1 LNHDA and CDR2 SQIVND (reference sequence). The V and J ends lost 4 bases and 4 bases, in that order; junction bases with no gene match: 6. The CDR3 contains 15 residues. CDR3 in DNA: TGTGCCAGTAGTAGGGGACAGGGGAGCGGAGAGACCCAGTACTTC. Residues: CASSRGQGSGETQYF.

This clone is a singleton in its sample. V usage is TRBV4-3 and J usage is TRBJ2-1; the D gene could be TRBD1 or TRBD2 (7 bases each). The germline V gene encodes CDR1 LGHNA and CDR2 YSLEER. Trimming cost V 0 bases and J 0 bases, with 15 bases left between them. The CDR3 has 18 residues. The CDR3 spells CASSQEGGGGSSYNEQFF. The CDR3 nucleotides read TGCGCCAGCAGCCAAGAAGGGGGCGGCGGGAGCTCCTACAATGAGCAGTTCTTC.

The V and J genes are TRBV19 and TRBJ1-5, with D unresolved. The CDR3 extends over 17 amino acids. Germline V gene lookup returns CDR1 LNHDA and CDR2 SQIVND (reference sequence). The V end was cut by 6 bases, the J end by 2 bases, with 20 bases between. The CDR3 DNA reads as TGTGCCAGTAGGAGCCGCGGCAATGAGGTCGGCAATCAGCCCCAGCATTTT. Its protein product is CASRSRGNEVGNQPQHF. Drawing the rest from reference TRBV19 and TRBJ1-5, the complete variable domain is DGGITQSPKYLFRKEGQNVTLSCEQNLNHDAMYWYRQDPGQGLRLIYYSQIVNDFQKGDIAEGYSVSREKKESFPLTVTSAQKNPTAFYLCASRSRGNEVGNQPQHFGDGTRLSIL.

The chain combines TRBV4-3 with TRBJ2-4, with D hard to call. The CDR3 loop spans 15 amino acids. V was trimmed by 0 bases and J by 7 bases, leaving 13 bases between them. Germline CDR1 is LGHNA and CDR2 is YSLEER. CDR3 region: CASSQEKEDFNIQYF. The CDR3 DNA is TGCGCCAGCAGCCAAGAAAAAGAAGATTTTAACATTCAGTACTTC.

The CDR3 spells CASSLLGADTGELFF. The CDR3 bases are TGCGCCAGCAGCTTGTTGGGGGCGGACACCGGGGAGCTGTTTTTT. The chain combines TRBV5-1 with TRBJ2-2; a weak D match, TRBD1 (6 bases). This CDR3 comprises 15 residues. V lost 1 base and J 3 bases, leaving 10 bases between the germline ends. Germline V lookup: CDR1 SGHRS, CDR2 YFSETQ. Combining the CDR3 with reference TRBV5-1 and TRBJ2-2 gives the whole variable domain KAGVTQTPRYLIKTRGQQVTLSCSPISGHRSVSWYQQTPGQGLQFLFEYFSETQRNKGNFPGRFSGRQFSNSRSEMNVSTLELGDSALYLCASSLLGADTGELFFGEGSRLTVL.

The rearrangement links TRBV27 to TRBJ2-1; D might be TRBD1 (6 bases). This CDR3 has 13 amino acids. Trimming left V 5 bases short and J 4 bases short, with 9 bases between. In germline, CDR1 is MNHEY, CDR2 SMNVEV (reference sequence). In nucleotides, the CDR3 is TGTGCCAGCAGTCTGGACAGATACAATGAGCAGTTCTTC. Protein sequence: CASSLDRYNEQFF.

V is TRBV7-2 and J is TRBJ2-3; 7 positions match TRBD1. The CDR3 contains 14 residues. CDR1 and CDR2 (germline): SGHTA, FQGNSA. With V trimmed by 5 bases and J by 14 bases, 16 bases remained unmatched. The chain's CDR3 is CASSLQGVTSRTYF. Written as DNA, the CDR3 is TGTGCCAGCAGCCTTCAGGGGGTTACCTCCCGCACGTATTTT.

This clone is a singleton in its sample. The V and J genes are TRBV5-4 and TRBJ2-1; TRBD1 matches at 8 bases. Trimming took 3 bases from V and 6 from J; bases not matched to a gene: 2. Germline V lookup: CDR1 SGHNT, CDR2 YYREEE (reference sequence). This CDR3 has 13 residues. The CDR3 DNA sequence: TGTGCCAGCAGCTATACAGGGGGCAATGAGCAGTTCTTC. This encodes CASSYTGGNEQFF.

The CDR3 spells CASSYGLGTNEQYF. CDR3 nucleotides: TGTGCCAGCAGTTACGGGCTCGGGACTAACGAGCAGTACTTC. The V call is TRBV6-5, the J call TRBJ2-7; 7 bases agree with TRBD2. Per germline, CDR1 MNHEY and CDR2 SVGAGI. The CDR3 runs to 14 residues. After removal of 2 bases from V and 5 bases from J, the junction contained 6 bases not matched to a gene.

V is TRBV28 and J is TRBJ1-5; D call uncertain. CDR1 MDHEN and CDR2 SYDVKM come from the germline V gene. Between the trimmed V and J ends, which lost 3 bases and 1 base, there was a span of 7 bases. The CDR3 has 14 amino acids. CDR3: CASSFPLSNQPQHF. The DNA of the CDR3 is TGTGCCAGCAGTTTCCCGCTGAGCAATCAGCCCCAGCATTTT.

The chain couples TRBV6-6 to TRBJ1-2, with D uncertain. The CDR3 totals 15 residues. V was shortened by 4 bases and J by 1 base, with 13 bases between the two germline ends. Germline V lookup: CDR1 MNHNY, CDR2 SVGAGI (reference sequence). In nucleotides, the CDR3 is TGTGCCAGCAGTTGGAGATCGGAAGTTAACTATGGCTACACCTTC. This codes for CASSWRSEVNYGYTF.

The V and J genes are TRBV7-2 and TRBJ2-1; the D gene could be TRBD1 or TRBD2 (5 bases each). Trimming pared 5 bases from V and 5 bases from J, leaving 28 bases between. The germline gives CDR1 SGHTA, CDR2 FQGNSA. CDR3 length: 19 amino acids. The CDR3 loop is CASSRRDVRAQTTNNEQFF. The CDR3 coding sequence is TGTGCCAGCAGCCGCAGGGATGTGCGGGCCCAAACCACCAACAATGAGCAGTTCTTC.

This clone turned up a few times. The rearrangement links TRBV2 to TRBJ2-7; 7 nucleotides agree with TRBD2. CDR3 size: 12 residues. V lost 11 bases to trimming and J lost 4 bases; unmatched junction nucleotides: 8. Germline values: CDR1 SNHLY, CDR2 FYNNEI. DNA for the CDR3: TGTGCCGGGGGGGAAACCGCGTACGAGCAGTACTTC. The encoded protein is CAGGETAYEQYF.

V is TRBV28 and J is TRBJ2-1, with 10 bases that match TRBD2. The CDR3 is 13 residues long. Germline V gene data show CDR1 as MDHEN and CDR2 as SYDVKM. With 2 bases clipped from V and 14 bases from J, the junction kept 6 bases outside the gene matches. Here the CDR3 reads CASSLSGRGLKFF. The CDR3 DNA follows: TGTGCCAGCAGTTTAAGCGGGAGGGGACTAAAGTTCTTC.

The rearrangement uses TRBV6-5 and TRBJ1-2; no clear D. The CDR3 sequence is 16 residues long. Germline lookup yields CDR1 MNHEY and CDR2 SVGAGI. V dropped 0 bases and J dropped 4 bases, with 15 bases sitting between them. CDR3 in amino acids: CASSYSRGSKTYGYTF. In DNA, the CDR3 is TGTGCCAGCAGTTACTCACGGGGATCTAAAACCTATGGCTACACCTTC.

The chain uses TRBV5-6 and TRBJ2-5; D unresolved. The CDR3 covers 12 residues. CDR1 and CDR2 from the germline V gene are SGHDT and YYEEEE. The V and J ends lost 4 bases and 4 bases respectively, with 8 bases between them. The CDR3 spells CASSQGGETQYF. The CDR3 bases are TGTGCCAGCAGCCAAGGCGGAGAGACCCAGTACTTC. Filled out from reference TRBV5-6 and TRBJ2-5, the complete variable domain reads DAGVTQSPTHLIKTRGQQVTLRCSPKSGHDTVSWYQQALGQGPQFIFQYYEEEERQRGNFPDRFSGHQFPNYSSELNVNALLLGDSALYLCASSQGGETQYFGPGTRLLVL.

V usage is TRBV5-1 and J usage is TRBJ1-5; possible D gene TRBD1, 6 bases. The V gene lost 7 bases and the J gene lost 5 bases, with 13 bases spanning the gap. CDR3 length equals 13 residues. Germline V gene lookup returns CDR1 SGHRS and CDR2 YFSETQ. CDR3 sequence: CASRTGLDQPQHF. The CDR3 DNA follows: TGCGCCAGCCGAACAGGGTTGGATCAGCCCCAGCATTTT.

V usage is TRBV7-2 and J usage is TRBJ2-3, with 9 bases matching TRBD1. CDR3 length: 14 amino acids. The germline CDR1 and CDR2 sequences are SGHTA and FQGNSA. With V trimmed by 4 bases and J by 5 bases, 4 bases remained unmatched. Here the CDR3 reads CASSSTGGLDTQYF. In DNA form, the CDR3 reads TGTGCCAGCAGCTCAACAGGGGGCTTAGATACGCAGTATTTT.

This chain joins TRBV6-1 and TRBJ2-5, with D uncertain. In germline, CDR1 is MNHNS, CDR2 SASEGT. CDR3 length: 12 amino acids. Trimming pared 1 base from V and 1 base from J, leaving 1 base between. This chain's CDR3 is CASSEVQETQYF. The CDR3 DNA is TGTGCCAGCAGTGAAGTCCAAGAGACCCAGTACTTC.

This clone was found a few times. The rearrangement uses TRBV7-9 and TRBJ2-1; D remains unclear. CDR3 size: 14 residues. CDR1 and CDR2 (germline): SEHNR, FQNEAQ (reference sequence). V was cut by 3 bases and J by 8 bases, with 14 bases left in between. This CDR3 reads CASSLMTSFDEQFF. CDR3 nucleotide sequence: TGTGCCAGCAGCTTGATGACAAGTTTCGATGAGCAGTTCTTC.

The chain couples TRBV7-9 to TRBJ1-3, with D unresolved. V was cut by 11 bases and J by 0 bases, with 17 bases left in between. This CDR3 spans 15 amino acids. Per germline, CDR1 SEHNR and CDR2 FQNEAQ (reference sequence). The CDR3 reads CAALIMLISGNTIYF. DNA of the CDR3: TGTGCCGCCCTTATCATGTTGATCTCTGGAAACACCATATATTTT.

The chain employs TRBV28 and TRBJ2-1; possibly TRBD1 for D (6 bases). The ends were cut back, 6 bases at V and 7 bases at J, with 13 bases in the middle. Germline V gene data show CDR1 as MDHEN and CDR2 as SYDVKM. The CDR3 has 13 amino acids. The CDR3 coding sequence is TGTGCCAGCAGCCGAGACAGGAGAAATGAGCAGTTCTTC. Residues: CASSRDRRNEQFF.

The chain carries TRBV18 and TRBJ1-5, with 8 bases fitting TRBD1. CDR3 size: 15 residues. Germline CDR1 and CDR2: KGHSH and LQKENI. V gave up 3 bases and J gave up 1 base; unmatched junction bases: 2. The CDR3 reads CASSPQGASNQPQHF. The CDR3 DNA reads TGTGCCAGCTCACCGCAGGGGGCGAGCAATCAGCCCCAGCATTTT.